These 4 T cell receptor beta chains came from one sample sequenced in a study of cytomegalovirus exposure and HLA in healthy donors. This PCR relied on a set of 60 Vbeta primers and 13 Jbeta primers. Profiled with immunoSEQ multiplex PCR; TCRdb holds only in-frame clones, not every one. Counted here are around 120,000 clones, around 73% occurring once; the ten biggest clones make up approximately 8.2%. The sample comprised PBMCs. The receptor source for this set is a woman aged 40 to 49 in good health and CMV-seropositive.

The chain combines TRBV18 with TRBJ1-2, with D hard to call. This CDR3 region has 14 residues. V lost 0 bases and J lost 4, with 9 bases in between. Germline V gives CDR1 KGHSH, CDR2 LQKENI. In DNA, the CDR3 is TGTGCCAGCTCACCACCTATCAACTCCTATGGCTACACCTTC. This translates into CASSPPINSYGYTF.

This clone was recorded a few times. The rearrangement links TRBV4-3 to TRBJ1-1; 7 positions match TRBD1. The germline CDR1 and CDR2 sequences are LGHNA and YSLEER. CDR3 size: 14 residues. Trimming at V came to 4 bases and at J to 5 bases, leaving 7 bases not matched to a gene. The DNA for the CDR3 is TGCGCCAGCAGCCCTTACAGGGGCGGGACTGAAGCTTTCTTT. Translated: CASSPYRGGTEAFF.

The chain has TRBV10-2 and TRBJ1-1; D uncertain. The CDR3 runs to 14 residues. Trimming removed 0 bases at V and 3 bases at J, with 8 bases between. Germline lookup yields CDR1 WSHSY and CDR2 SAAADI. CDR3 sequence: CASSESRRDTEAFF. CDR3 DNA sequence: TGCGCCAGCAGTGAGTCGCGCCGGGACACTGAAGCTTTCTTT.

This clone has a handful of counts. The V call is TRBV12-5, the J call TRBJ2-2; 9 bases match TRBD2. The V gene end was trimmed by 0 bases and the J gene end by 3 bases; junction bases not matched to a gene: 14. The CDR3 length is 20 residues. Germline V gene lookup returns CDR1 LGHNT and CDR2 FRNRAP. CDR3 region: CASGLVELISGGWDTGELFF. The CDR3 DNA sequence: TGTGCTAGTGGTTTGGTAGAATTGATTAGCGGGGGATGGGACACCGGGGAGCTGTTTTTT.